The text below deals with one T cell receptor beta chain. What it binds is unknown. The data originate from a study of OX40 agonist ivuxolimab in advanced cancers. Study details: Enrolled patients in dose escalation had cancers that were hepatocellular carcinoma, melanoma, renal cell or head and neck cancer. Regarding the study as a whole: Blood T cells, both CD4+ and CD8+, expanded clonally by week 6 at 0.1 to 3.0 mg/kg.

The CDR3 loop spans 12 amino acids. Per the germline V gene, CDR1 is SGHAT and CDR2 is FQNNGV. Trimming stripped 3 bases from V and 7 bases from J, with 9 bases between. The data were produced by immunoSEQ multiplex PCR, yet TCRdb's version contains in-frame clones alone and is incomplete. The repertoire holds tens of thousands of clones, with roughly three quarters as singletons. The V call is TRBV11-2, the J call TRBJ1-2, with D perhaps TRBD1 (5 bases). This specimen consisted of CD4+ or CD8+ T cells sorted from blood, obtained in a trial of the OX40 agonist ivuxolimab. The origin of this receptor is an adult with an advanced solid tumor such as melanoma, head and neck, liver or kidney cancer. The DNA for the CDR3 is TGTGCCAGCAGCTTGACAGCGGCTGGCTACACCTTC. It yields the protein CASSLTAAGYTF.